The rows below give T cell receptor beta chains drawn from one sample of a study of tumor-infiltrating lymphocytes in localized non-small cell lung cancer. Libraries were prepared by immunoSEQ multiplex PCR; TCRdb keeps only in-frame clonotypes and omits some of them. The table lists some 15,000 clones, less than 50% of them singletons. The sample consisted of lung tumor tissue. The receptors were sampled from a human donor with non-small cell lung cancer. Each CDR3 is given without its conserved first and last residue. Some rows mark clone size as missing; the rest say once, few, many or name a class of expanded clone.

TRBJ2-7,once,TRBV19,ASSIAQNSYEQY
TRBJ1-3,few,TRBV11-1,ASSLVSGPSGNTIY
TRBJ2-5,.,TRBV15,ATSRDQETQY
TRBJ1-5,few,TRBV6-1,ASRDRRTDAQH
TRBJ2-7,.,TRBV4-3,ASSQETTGEQY
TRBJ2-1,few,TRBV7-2,ASSHWGAYNEQF
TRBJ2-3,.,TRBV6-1,ASSLLQGSTDTQY
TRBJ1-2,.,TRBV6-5,ASSAERTRGYT
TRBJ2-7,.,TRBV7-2,ASSLVPYEQY
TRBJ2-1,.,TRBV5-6,ASSRSGQGYNEQF
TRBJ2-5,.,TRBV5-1,ASSLLAGGPETQY
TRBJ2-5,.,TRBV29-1,SVSGGLGGETQY
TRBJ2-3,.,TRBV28,ASSFGASGGLGTDTQY
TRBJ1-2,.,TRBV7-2,ASSPDQIYGYT
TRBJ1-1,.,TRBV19,ASSIQTYTEAF
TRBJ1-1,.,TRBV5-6,ASSTWTGSRNEAF
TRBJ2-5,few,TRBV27,ASGRLGETQY
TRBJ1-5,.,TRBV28,ASRDGYSNQPQH
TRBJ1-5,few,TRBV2,ASSDRTVYSNQPQH
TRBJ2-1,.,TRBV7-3,ASSLTASGAYNEQF
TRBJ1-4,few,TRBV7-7,ASSLRGPNEKLF
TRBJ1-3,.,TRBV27,ASSLGGVSGNTIY
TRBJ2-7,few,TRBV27,ASSRLAGDYEQY
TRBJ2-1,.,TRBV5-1,ASSAQDNEQF
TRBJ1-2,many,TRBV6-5,ASCRLDACYGYT
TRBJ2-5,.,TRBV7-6,ASSPSIPETQY
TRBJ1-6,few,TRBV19,ASSWAENSPLH
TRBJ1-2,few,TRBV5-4,ASSARIKTGYT
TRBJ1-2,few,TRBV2,ASMPEGTHYGYT
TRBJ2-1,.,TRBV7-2,ASSLESYNEQF
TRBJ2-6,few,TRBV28,ASSLVSGANVLT
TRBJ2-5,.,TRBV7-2,ASSFLQGGGVETQY
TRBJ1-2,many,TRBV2,ASSTDRGLGYT
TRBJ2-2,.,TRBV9,ASRKPGQGNTGELF
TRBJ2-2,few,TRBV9,ASSTGTGTNTGELF
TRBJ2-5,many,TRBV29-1,SVEGQRGSQETQY
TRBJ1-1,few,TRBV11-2,ASSAAVGAEAF
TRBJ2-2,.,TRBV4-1,ASSPRRGNTGELF
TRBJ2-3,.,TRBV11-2,ASSLDRGSTDTQY
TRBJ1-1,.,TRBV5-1,ASSRRQGLNTEAF
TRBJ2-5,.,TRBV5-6,ASSSRGAVPETQY
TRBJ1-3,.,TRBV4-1,ASSLVVGQGARHTIY
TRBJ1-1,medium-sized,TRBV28,ASSLFRTLVGTEAF
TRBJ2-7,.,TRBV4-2,ASSQGTDNSYEQY
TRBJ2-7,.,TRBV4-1,ASSGASYEQY
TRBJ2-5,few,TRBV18,ASSPFFGETQY
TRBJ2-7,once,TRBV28,ASSLPSGGAWVHEQY
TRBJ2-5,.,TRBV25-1,ASSRPGTGQETQY